The sequence of this T cell receptor (beta chain) was determined in a study of blood T cell repertoires in COVID-19. Study details: COVID-19 samples from acute and convalescent phases originated in the United States, Italy and Spain. PBMCs, B-cell-depleted T cells, or T cells were the source of the cDNA or gDNA that made up the material.

Recruited during active infection, patients (from Seattle) were subsequently followed longitudinally. The repertoire was sequenced with immunoSEQ multiplex PCR; TCRdb's copy has only in-frame clones and lacks some. The sample includes 30,000 to 40,000 clones, around 85% of them seen just once. This clone was observed a few times. The CDR3 spans 16 residues. Germline-derived CDR1 and CDR2 are MDHEN and SYDVKM. Trimming removed 5 bases at V and 2 bases at J, with 18 bases between. This TCR came from a man between 70 and 80 years old with COVID-19, enrolled during active disease. J is TRBJ2-5 and V is TRBV28, with D maybe TRBD2 (5 bases). Sequences were obtained from peripheral blood. The CDR3 DNA reads TGTGCCAGCAGTCCCAGAGAGTTGGGAGCACAAGAGACCCAGTACTTC. Its translation is CASSPRELGAQETQYF.